This is a list of T cell receptor beta chains from one sample in a study of CD8 T cells in Susac syndrome. MiXCR was run by TCRdb on the immunoSEQ multiplex PCR reads, yielding one entry per CDR3 protein. The sample contains about 250,000 distinct CDR3 sequences, around 93% of which appear only once. The sample taken for sequencing was CD4+ T cells from PBMCs. These receptors originate from a human donor with multiple sclerosis. CDR3s include the opening cysteine and the closing phenylalanine or tryptophan. The D gene is left open where the match is weak. Clone sizes are given selectively: once, few, many, or a class where the clone is expanded.

TRBV5-1	17	-	TRBD2	TRBJ2-6	CASSLAGGSEGANVLTF	TGCGCCAGCAGCTTGGCGGGAGGCTCTGAGGGGGCCAACGTCCTGACTTTC
TRBV5-6	15	-	-	TRBJ2-7	CASSLTGAQAYEQYF	TGTGCCAGCAGCCTGACGGGGGCGCAAGCCTACGAGCAGTACTTC
TRBV7-8	15	-	TRBD1	TRBJ2-7	CASSLGQGSSYEQYF	TGTGCCAGCAGCCTGGGACAGGGGAGCTCCTACGAGCAGTACTTC
TRBV24-1	17	-	TRBD2	TRBJ2-2	CATSGVGLAGKTGELFF	TGTGCCACCAGCGGCGTGGGACTAGCGGGAAAAACCGGGGAGCTGTTTTTT
TRBV27	13	-	-	TRBJ2-2	CASSLSSPGELFF	TGTGCCAGCAGTTTGTCTAGCCCCGGGGAGCTGTTTTTT
TRBV7-9	14	-	-	TRBJ1-2	CASSLAGGRSGYTF	TGTGCCAGCAGCTTAGCAGGGGGGCGTTCCGGCTACACCTTC
TRBV2	18	-	-	TRBJ1-3	CASRNGQKILSSGNTIYF	TGTGCCAGCAGAAATGGGCAGAAAATACTCAGCTCTGGAAACACCATATATTTT
TRBV2	16	-	TRBD2	TRBJ2-7	CASTKGASGGSYEQYF	TGTGCCAGCACCAAGGGGGCTAGCGGGGGCTCCTACGAGCAGTACTTC
TRBV30	14	-	-	TRBJ2-2	CAWSVYPNTGELFF	TGTGCCTGGAGTGTATACCCAAACACCGGGGAGCTGTTTTTT
TRBV7-9	15	-	-	TRBJ2-7	CASTRGAGLTYEQYF	TGTGCCAGCACCCGGGGGGCAGGTCTCACCTACGAGCAGTACTTC
TRBV28	15	-	-	TRBJ1-6	CASSFPPGRDSPLHF	TGTGCCAGCAGTTTTCCACCCGGGAGAGATTCACCCCTCCACTTT
TRBV19	16	-	-	TRBJ2-5	CASTPGGPGIEETQYF	TGTGCCAGTACCCCTGGGGGGCCTGGGATCGAAGAGACCCAGTACTTC
TRBV29-1	13	-	-	TRBJ1-1	CSVSLRFDTEAFF	TGCAGCGTGAGTTTGAGGTTCGACACTGAAGCTTTCTTT
TRBV24-1	14	-	-	TRBJ2-7	CATSDPDGTYEQYF	TGTGCCACCAGTGACCCGGACGGGACCTACGAGCAGTACTTC
TRBV11-2	13	-	-	TRBJ2-3	CASSLNSGEPKYF	TGTGCCAGCAGCCTAAACTCAGGGGAGCCAAAGTATTTT
TRBV6-5	14	-	-	TRBJ2-2	CASSYLSAAGELFF	TGTGCCAGCAGTTACCTTTCGGCTGCCGGGGAGCTGTTTTTT
TRBV9	15	-	TRBD1	TRBJ1-3	CASSQTGGTGNTIYF	TGTGCCAGCAGCCAGACAGGGGGTACAGGAAACACCATATATTTT
TRBV7-9	16	-	TRBD1	TRBJ1-3	CASSPPTGLSGNTIYF	TGTGCCAGCAGCCCGCCGACAGGGCTCTCTGGAAACACCATATATTTT
TRBV10-3	13	-	-	TRBJ1-2	CAISEGGLTGYTF	TGTGCCATCAGTGAGGGGGGACTAACTGGCTACACCTTC
TRBV6-1	16	-	TRBD1	TRBJ1-5	CASSPLDREKNQPQHF	TGTGCCAGCAGTCCATTGGACAGGGAAAAAAATCAGCCCCAGCATTTT
TRBV19	17	-	TRBD1	TRBJ2-6	CASSIVTGGTGANVLTF	TGTGCCAGTAGTATAGTCACAGGGGGTACTGGGGCCAACGTCCTGACTTTC
TRBV5-1	14	-	-	TRBJ1-1	CASSLGRVDTEAFF	TGCGCCAGCAGCTTGGGCCGGGTGGACACTGAAGCTTTCTTT
TRBV4-1	14	-	-	TRBJ2-5	CASSRPDGGETQYF	TGCGCCAGCAGCCGCCCAGACGGGGGAGAGACCCAGTACTTC
TRBV9	15	once	-	TRBJ1-2	CASRDPREPLRGYTF	TGTGCCAGCAGGGACCCCAGGGAGCCCCTGCGGGGCTACACCTTC
TRBV3-1	16	-	-	TRBJ2-7	CASSQDWADFYYEQYF	TGTGCCAGCAGCCAAGATTGGGCGGACTTCTACTACGAGCAGTACTTC
TRBV29-1	15	-	TRBD2	TRBJ2-3	CSVVTSGQITDTQYF	TGCAGCGTAGTAACTAGCGGGCAGATCACAGATACGCAGTATTTT
TRBV3-1	13	-	TRBD2	TRBJ2-1	CASSQPSGRAQFF	TGTGCCAGCAGCCAACCTAGCGGGAGAGCCCAGTTCTTC
TRBV6-2/TRBV6-3	14	once	-	TRBJ2-7	CASSYFRDTYEQYF	TGTGCCAGCAGTTACTTCCGGGACACTTACGAGCAGTACTTC
TRBV3-1	13	-	-	TRBJ1-1	CASSQWPNTEAFF	TGTGCCAGCAGCCAATGGCCCAACACTGAAGCTTTCTTT
TRBV6-6	9	-	-	TRBJ2-1	CAAPDEQFF	TGTGCCGCACCCGATGAGCAGTTCTTC
TRBV7-9	14	-	TRBD1	TRBJ2-7	CASSRGQGPYEQYF	TGTGCCAGCAGCCGGGGACAGGGTCCGTACGAGCAGTACTTC
TRBV30	13	-	-	TRBJ2-5	CAWSVLGGRTQYF	TGTGCCTGGAGTGTACTGGGGGGGCGGACCCAGTACTTC
TRBV10-3	15	-	TRBD1	TRBJ2-7	CAIPWPGTGVYEQYF	TGTGCCATCCCCTGGCCCGGGACAGGGGTCTACGAGCAGTACTTC
TRBV6-5	13	-	-	TRBJ1-1	CASRNRVGTEAFF	TGTGCCAGCAGGAACAGGGTAGGCACTGAAGCTTTCTTT
TRBV9	15	once	-	TRBJ1-2	CASSPGGASTYGYTF	TGTGCCAGCAGCCCCGGGGGCGCCTCTACTTATGGCTACACCTTC
TRBV5-1	16	-	-	TRBJ1-1	CASSFGGGSMNTEAFF	TGCGCCAGCAGCTTCGGGGGTGGCAGCATGAACACTGAAGCTTTCTTT
TRBV6-2/TRBV6-3	13	few	TRBD1	TRBJ1-1	CASRRQGGAEAFF	TGTGCCAGCAGAAGACAGGGGGGCGCTGAAGCTTTCTTT
TRBV5-1	14	-	TRBD2	TRBJ2-3	CASSPGGRADTQYF	TGCGCCAGCAGTCCCGGGGGGAGAGCAGATACGCAGTATTTT
TRBV6-1	15	-	-	TRBJ2-1	CASRTTGGPNNEQFF	TGTGCCAGCCGCACAACGGGGGGCCCCAACAATGAGCAGTTCTTC
TRBV7-2	15	-	TRBD2	TRBJ2-1	CASSPTSGRINEQFF	TGTGCCAGCAGCCCGACTAGCGGGAGGATCAATGAGCAGTTCTTC
TRBV5-1	15	-	TRBD2	TRBJ2-5	CASSLLRGEPGTQYF	TGCGCCAGCAGCTTATTGCGGGGGGAACCTGGGACCCAGTACTTC